The rows below give T cell receptor beta chains drawn from one sample of a study of T cell changes during pregnancy in multiple sclerosis. Here immunoSEQ multiplex PCR was the method, and the copy in TCRdb shows in-frame clones only, minus some. The table shows some 74,000 clones, with approximately 92% occurring only once. The sample in question was peripheral blood, obtained before pregnancy. Receptor source: a female donor with multiple sclerosis, enrolled in a pregnancy study. The CDR3 runs from the conserved cysteine through the conserved F or W. Each record gives: V gene, D gene, CDR3 protein. A D gene is named only where the DNA matches it firmly.

TRBV18 | - | CASSDSQVNQPQHF
TRBV28 | TRBD1 | CASSLARGIYEQYF
TRBV28 | TRBD1 | CASSLTTGQQNQPQHF
TRBV19 | - | CASSSRVMANTEAFF
TRBV7-6 | TRBD1 | CASSPGTVGNTIYF
TRBV30 | TRBD1 | CAWSDNRGSSNTEAFF
TRBV28 | - | CASSRRDSNEKLFF
TRBV28 | TRBD2 | CASSFLFIGTSGEGGTQYF
TRBV6-5 | - | CASQESGFSGNTIYF
TRBV2 | TRBD1 | CASSIRDRNTEAFF
TRBV7-2 | TRBD1 | CATSSYTGAKGYGYTF
TRBV6-5 | TRBD2 | CASSYSTSGRETQYF
TRBV5-1 | TRBD2 | CASSLATSGTGELFF
TRBV5-6 | TRBD2 | CASSSGLARGWEQFF
TRBV29-1 | TRBD2 | CSVIDPGRYEQYF
TRBV19 | TRBD1 | CASSRTGQSYEQYF
TRBV9 | - | CASSALGREETQYF
TRBV7-6 | - | CASSLANKNTGELFF
TRBV5-1 | TRBD1 | CASSQRTGSGEQYF
TRBV4-2 | TRBD1 | CASSQATGQANTQYF
TRBV28 | TRBD1 | CASRPSYRGPNTEAFF
TRBV7-8 | TRBD1 | CASSTGTGGLEQYF
TRBV27 | TRBD1 | CASSSTGGNFLNFNTEAFF
TRBV30 | TRBD1 | CAWSYRDRGTVRDGYTF
TRBV5-1 | - | CASSEGGAGNTIYF
TRBV28 | TRBD1 | CASRTDRNSGNTIYF
TRBV20-1 | - | CSASFVVEAFF
TRBV19 | TRBD1 | CASSRDSSYEQYF
TRBV5-1 | TRBD2 | CASSLLTGLAGSSYEQYF
TRBV9 | - | CASSVARGRGGADTQYF
TRBV30 | TRBD1 | CAWSTRGRRSYEQYF
TRBV9 | TRBD1 | CASSARTGDKNTEAFF